One sample yielded the 8 T cell receptor beta chains listed below, sequenced in a study of Graves' ophthalmopathy and Graves' hyperthyroidism. The sequenced template was RNA, covering the TCR beta CDR3 region. Investigators did first-round RT-PCR with HTBI primers, then second-round multiplex PCR. MiXCR, applied by TCRdb to the multiplex PCR reads, yields one record per CDR3 protein. The sample holds around 340,000 distinct CDR3 sequences, about 17% seen once. What was sequenced was peripheral blood. The receptor set was obtained from an adult man with Graves' ophthalmopathy.

This clonotype was detected many times. CDR3 residues: CASSLRLAGGLETQYF. CDR3 nucleotide sequence: TGTGCCAGCAGTTTGCGGCTAGCGGGGGGGCTAGAGACCCAGTACTTC. The V gene is TRBV28, the J gene TRBJ2-5, with 12 bases that match TRBD2. Trimming cost V 3 bases and J 4 bases; bases outside gene matches: 6. This CDR3 has 16 amino acids. Germline CDR1 MDHEN, CDR2 SYDVKM.

This clonotype appeared many times. As DNA, the CDR3 is TGTGCCAGCAGCCGGGACAGTTTGAACACTGAAGCTTTCTTT. Its protein is CASSRDSLNTEAFF. The chain is built from TRBV6-5 and TRBJ1-1, with TRBD1 matching over 7 bases. Germline lookup yields CDR1 MNHEY and CDR2 SVGAGI. The J segment lost 0 bases and the V segment lost 6 bases, leaving 4 bases of the junction unmatched. This CDR3 region has 14 residues.

Many counts were recorded for this clonotype. The gene calls are TRBV7-2 and TRBJ2-7, with TRBD2 identical over 11 bases. With 5 bases clipped from V and 3 bases from J, the junction kept 6 bases outside the gene matches. This CDR3 contains 15 residues. CDR1 SGHTA and CDR2 FQGNSA come from the germline V gene. The CDR3 DNA is TGTGCCAGCAGCCCACCTAGCGGGGGGTACTACGAGCAGTACTTC. Amino acids: CASSPPSGGYYEQYF.

The rearrangement links TRBV6-2 or TRBV6-3 to TRBJ2-7; tentatively, D is TRBD1 (5 bases). This CDR3 comprises 14 residues. V lost 7 bases and J 5 bases, leaving 18 bases between the germline ends. Germline CDR1 is MNHEY and CDR2 is SVGEGT. The DNA for the CDR3 is TGTGCCAGCACGACAGTCGACGGATGGGACGAGCAGTACTTC. Its protein product is CASTTVDGWDEQYF.

This clonotype came up many times. The chain is built from TRBV7-2 and TRBJ2-7; D might be TRBD1 (6 bases). The V gene's germline CDR1 is SGHTA and CDR2 FQGNSA. The CDR3 sequence is 14 residues long. V lost 7 bases and J lost 2, with 15 bases in between. The CDR3, as DNA: TGTGCCAGCAACCGGGACACCCAGACCTACGAGCAGTACTTC. Translated: CASNRDTQTYEQYF.

The chain uses TRBV4-2 and TRBJ1-5; unclear D gene. Germline V CDR1 and CDR2: LGHNA, YNFKEQ. The CDR3 contains 14 residues. The V end lost 4 bases, the J end lost 4 bases, and 11 bases lay between the germline ends. The DNA of the CDR3 is TGTGCCAGCAGCCGCCTGGGAAAAAATCAGCCCCAGCATTTT. Translation gives CASSRLGKNQPQHF.

This clonotype was picked up many times. The chain joins TRBV5-6 to TRBJ1-1; 10 nucleotides match TRBD1. This CDR3 has 16 residues. With 4 bases clipped from V and 0 bases from J, the junction kept 6 bases outside the gene matches. Germline V lookup: CDR1 SGHDT, CDR2 YYEEEE. The CDR3 sequence is CASSPDRGRVNTEAFF. DNA of the CDR3: TGTGCCAGCAGCCCCGACAGGGGGCGGGTGAACACTGAAGCTTTCTTT.

In its sample, this clonotype was seen many times. V gene TRBV28 combines with J gene TRBJ2-6; possibly TRBD2 for D (6 bases). CDR1 and CDR2 (germline): MDHEN, SYDVKM. This CDR3 is built from 18 residues. V shed 5 bases and J shed 0 bases, with 17 bases lying between them. CDR3 in DNA: TGTGCCAGCAGTGGGGGAGGCCGACTCCTCTCTGGGGCCAACGTCCTGACTTTC. It translates to CASSGGGRLLSGANVLTF.